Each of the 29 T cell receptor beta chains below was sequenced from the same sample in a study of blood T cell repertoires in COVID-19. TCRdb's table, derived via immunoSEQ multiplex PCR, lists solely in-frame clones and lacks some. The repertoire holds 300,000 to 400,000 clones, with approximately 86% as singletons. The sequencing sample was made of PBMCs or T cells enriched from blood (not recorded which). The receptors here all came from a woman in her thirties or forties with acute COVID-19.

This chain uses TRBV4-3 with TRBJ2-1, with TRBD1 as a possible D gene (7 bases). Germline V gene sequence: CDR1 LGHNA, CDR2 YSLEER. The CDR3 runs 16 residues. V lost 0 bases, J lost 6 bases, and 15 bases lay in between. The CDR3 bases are TGCGCCAGCAGCCAAGATCCCAGGGGGGTCGGCAATGAGCAGTTCTTC. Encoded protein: CASSQDPRGVGNEQFF.

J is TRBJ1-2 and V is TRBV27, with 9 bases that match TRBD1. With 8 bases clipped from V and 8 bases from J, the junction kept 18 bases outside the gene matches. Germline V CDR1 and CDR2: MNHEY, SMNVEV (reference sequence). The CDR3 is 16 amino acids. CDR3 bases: TGTGCCAGCCACAGACGGACAGGGGACCCGAGGGGAGGCTACACCTTC. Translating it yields CASHRRTGDPRGGYTF.

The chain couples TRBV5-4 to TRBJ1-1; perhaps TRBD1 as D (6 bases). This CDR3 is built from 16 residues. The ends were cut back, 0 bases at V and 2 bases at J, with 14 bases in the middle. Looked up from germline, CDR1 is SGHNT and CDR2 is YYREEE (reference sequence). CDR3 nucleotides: TGTGCCAGCAGCTTGGCAATGGGACAATCAAACACTGAAGCTTTCTTT. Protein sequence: CASSLAMGQSNTEAFF. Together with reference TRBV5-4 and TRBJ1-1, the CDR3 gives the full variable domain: ETGVTQSPTHLIKTRGQQVTLRCSSQSGHNTVSWYQQALGQGPQFIFQYYREEENGRGNFPPRFSGLQFPNYSSELNVNALELDDSALYLCASSLAMGQSNTEAFFGQGTRLTVV.

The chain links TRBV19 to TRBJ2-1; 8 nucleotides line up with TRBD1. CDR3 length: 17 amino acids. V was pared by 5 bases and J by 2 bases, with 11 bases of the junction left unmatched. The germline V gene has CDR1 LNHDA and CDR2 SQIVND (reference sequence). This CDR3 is CASSGQGPVGAYNEQFF. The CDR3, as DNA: TGTGCCAGTAGTGGACAGGGTCCGGTGGGGGCCTACAATGAGCAGTTCTTC.

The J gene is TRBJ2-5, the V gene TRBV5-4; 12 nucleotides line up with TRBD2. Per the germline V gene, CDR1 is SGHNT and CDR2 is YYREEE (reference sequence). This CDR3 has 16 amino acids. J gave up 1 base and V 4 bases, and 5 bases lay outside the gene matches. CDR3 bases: TGTGCCAGCAGCATAAGACTAGCGGGAGCCCAAGAGACCCAGTACTTC. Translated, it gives CASSIRLAGAQETQYF.

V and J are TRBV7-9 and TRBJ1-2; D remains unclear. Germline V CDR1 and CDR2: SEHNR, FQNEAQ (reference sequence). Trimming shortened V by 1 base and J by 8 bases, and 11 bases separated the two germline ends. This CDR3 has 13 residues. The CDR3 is CASSLELNGGYTF. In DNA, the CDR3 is TGTGCCAGCAGCTTAGAACTAAACGGGGGCTACACCTTC.

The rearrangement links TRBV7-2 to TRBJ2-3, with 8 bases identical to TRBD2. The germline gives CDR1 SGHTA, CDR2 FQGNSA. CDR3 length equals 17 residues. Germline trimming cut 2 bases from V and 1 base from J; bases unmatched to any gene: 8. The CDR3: CASSLRAKTSGTDTQYF. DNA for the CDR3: TGTGCCAGCAGCTTAAGGGCCAAGACTAGCGGCACAGATACGCAGTATTTT. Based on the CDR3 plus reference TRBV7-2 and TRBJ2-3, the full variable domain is GAGVSQSPSNKVTEKGKDVELRCDPISGHTALYWYRQSLGQGLEFLIYFQGNSAPDKSGLPSDRFSAERTGGSVSTLTIQRTQQEDSAVYLCASSLRAKTSGTDTQYFGPGTRLTVL.

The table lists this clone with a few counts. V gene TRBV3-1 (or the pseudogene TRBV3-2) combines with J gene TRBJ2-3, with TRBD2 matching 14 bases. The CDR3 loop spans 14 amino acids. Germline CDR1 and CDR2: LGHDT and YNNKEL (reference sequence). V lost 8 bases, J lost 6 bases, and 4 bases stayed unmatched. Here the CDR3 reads CASGTSGRDDTQYF. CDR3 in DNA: TGTGCCAGCGGGACTAGCGGGAGAGATGATACGCAGTATTTT.

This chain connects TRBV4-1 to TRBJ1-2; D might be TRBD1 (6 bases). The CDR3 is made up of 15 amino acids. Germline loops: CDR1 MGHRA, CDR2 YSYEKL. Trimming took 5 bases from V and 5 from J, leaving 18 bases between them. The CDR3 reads CASSGKAGATYGYTF. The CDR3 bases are TGCGCCAGCAGCGGAAAGGCAGGGGCTACGTATGGCTACACCTTC.

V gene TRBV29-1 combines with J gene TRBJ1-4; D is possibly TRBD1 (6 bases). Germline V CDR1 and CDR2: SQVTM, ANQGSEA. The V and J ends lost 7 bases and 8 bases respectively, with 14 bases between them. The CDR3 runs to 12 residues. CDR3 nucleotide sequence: TGCAGCGGAGGGGGTTCACAGGAAAAACTGTTTTTT. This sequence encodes CSGGGSQEKLFF.

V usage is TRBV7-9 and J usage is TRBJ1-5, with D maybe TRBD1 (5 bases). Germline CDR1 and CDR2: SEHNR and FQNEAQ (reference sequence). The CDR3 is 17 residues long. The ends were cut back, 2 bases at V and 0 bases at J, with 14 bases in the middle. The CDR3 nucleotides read TGTGCCAGCAGCTTATGGGGAACAGGAAATAGCAATCAGCCCCAGCATTTT. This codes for CASSLWGTGNSNQPQHF.

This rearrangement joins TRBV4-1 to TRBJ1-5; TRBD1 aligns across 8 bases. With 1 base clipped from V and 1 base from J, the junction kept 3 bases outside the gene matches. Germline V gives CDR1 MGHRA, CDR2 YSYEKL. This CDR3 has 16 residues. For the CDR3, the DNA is TGCGCCAGCAGCCAAGGGGACAGGAGAAGCAATCAGCCCCAGCATTTT. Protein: CASSQGDRRSNQPQHF.

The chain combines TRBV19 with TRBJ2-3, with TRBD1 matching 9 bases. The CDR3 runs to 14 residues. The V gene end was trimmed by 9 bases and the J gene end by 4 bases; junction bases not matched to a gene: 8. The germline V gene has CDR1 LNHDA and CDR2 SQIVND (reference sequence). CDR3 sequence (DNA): TGTGCCAGAACCTGGGGACAGGGTCCAGATACGCAGTATTTT. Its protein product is CARTWGQGPDTQYF.

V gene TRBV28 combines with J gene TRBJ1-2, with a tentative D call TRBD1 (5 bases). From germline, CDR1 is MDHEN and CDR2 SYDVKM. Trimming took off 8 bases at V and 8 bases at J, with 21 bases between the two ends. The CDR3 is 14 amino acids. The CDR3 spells CASQGSLIEIGYTF. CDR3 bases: TGTGCCAGCCAGGGATCGCTGATTGAAATCGGCTACACCTTC.

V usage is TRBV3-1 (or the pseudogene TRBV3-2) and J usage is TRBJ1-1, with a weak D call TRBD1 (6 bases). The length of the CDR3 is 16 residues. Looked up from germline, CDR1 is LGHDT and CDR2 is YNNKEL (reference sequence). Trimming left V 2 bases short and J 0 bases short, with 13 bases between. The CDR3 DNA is TGTGCCAGCAGCCAACCTCGGGGGGGCTTGAACACTGAAGCTTTCTTT. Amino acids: CASSQPRGGLNTEAFF.

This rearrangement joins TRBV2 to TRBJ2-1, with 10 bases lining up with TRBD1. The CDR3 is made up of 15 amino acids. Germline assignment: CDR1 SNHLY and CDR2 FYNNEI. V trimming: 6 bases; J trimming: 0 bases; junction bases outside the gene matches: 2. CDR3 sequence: CASRRQGASYNEQFF. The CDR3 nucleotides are TGTGCCAGCAGGCGACAGGGGGCCTCCTACAATGAGCAGTTCTTC.

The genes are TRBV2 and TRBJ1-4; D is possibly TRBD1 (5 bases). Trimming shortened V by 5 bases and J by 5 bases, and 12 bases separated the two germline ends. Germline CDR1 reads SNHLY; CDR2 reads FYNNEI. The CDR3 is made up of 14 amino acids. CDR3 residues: CASSRGLLNEKLFF. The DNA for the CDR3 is TGTGCCAGCAGTCGGGGACTGCTAAATGAAAAACTGTTTTTT.

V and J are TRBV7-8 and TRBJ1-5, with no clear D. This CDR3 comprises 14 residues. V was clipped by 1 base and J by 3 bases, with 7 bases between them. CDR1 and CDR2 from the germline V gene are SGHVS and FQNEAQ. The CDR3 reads CASSLDRVNQPQHF. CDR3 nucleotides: TGTGCCAGCAGCTTAGACAGAGTCAATCAGCCCCAGCATTTT.

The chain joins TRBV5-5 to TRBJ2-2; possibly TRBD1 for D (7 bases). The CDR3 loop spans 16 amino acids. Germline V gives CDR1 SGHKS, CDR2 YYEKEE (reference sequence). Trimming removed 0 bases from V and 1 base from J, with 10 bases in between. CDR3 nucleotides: TGTGCCAGCAGCTTGGCGCAGGGGGGGAACACCGGGGAGCTGTTTTTT. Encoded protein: CASSLAQGGNTGELFF. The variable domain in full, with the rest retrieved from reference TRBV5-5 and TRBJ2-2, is DAGVTQSPTHLIKTRGQQVTLRCSPISGHKSVSWYQQVLGQGPQFIFQYYEKEERGRGNFPDRFSARQFPNYSSELNVNALLLGDSALYLCASSLAQGGNTGELFFGEGSRLTVL.

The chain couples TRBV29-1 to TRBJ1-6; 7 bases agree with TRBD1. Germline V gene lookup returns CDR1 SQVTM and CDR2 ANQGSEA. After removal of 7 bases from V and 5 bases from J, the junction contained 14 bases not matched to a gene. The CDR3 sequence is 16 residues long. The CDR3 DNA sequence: TGCAGCGCCGAAAAGCATCGACAGGGTCATAATTCACCCCTCCACTTT. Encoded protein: CSAEKHRQGHNSPLHF.

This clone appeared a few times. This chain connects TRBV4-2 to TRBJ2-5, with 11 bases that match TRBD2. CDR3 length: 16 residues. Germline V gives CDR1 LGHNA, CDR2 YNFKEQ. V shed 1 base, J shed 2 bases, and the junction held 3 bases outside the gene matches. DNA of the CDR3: TGTGCCAGCAGCCAAGGGACTAGCGGGTTACAAGAGACCCAGTACTTC. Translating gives CASSQGTSGLQETQYF.

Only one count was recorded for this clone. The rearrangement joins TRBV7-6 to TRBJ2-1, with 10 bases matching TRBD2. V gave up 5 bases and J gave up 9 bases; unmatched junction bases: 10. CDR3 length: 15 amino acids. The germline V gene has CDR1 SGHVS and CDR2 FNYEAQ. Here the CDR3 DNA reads TGTGCCAGCAGCCCGATGGCCCTAGCGGGAGTTGAGCAGTTCTTC. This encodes CASSPMALAGVEQFF. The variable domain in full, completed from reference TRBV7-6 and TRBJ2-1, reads GAGVSQSPRYKVTKRGQDVALRCDPISGHVSLYWYRQALGQGPEFLTYFNYEAQQDKSGLPNDRFSAERPEGSISTLTIQRTEQRDSAMYRCASSPMALAGVEQFFGPGTRLTVL.

CDR3 nucleotides: TGTGCCAGCAGCTTGTACCTGATGGCCCATCTAGCTAACTATGGCTACACCTTC. This translates into CASSLYLMAHLANYGYTF. The gene calls are TRBV5-5 and TRBJ1-2; D gene ambiguous. In germline, CDR1 is SGHKS, CDR2 YYEKEE (reference sequence). This CDR3 comprises 18 residues. V lost 1 base and J lost 0, with 19 bases in between.

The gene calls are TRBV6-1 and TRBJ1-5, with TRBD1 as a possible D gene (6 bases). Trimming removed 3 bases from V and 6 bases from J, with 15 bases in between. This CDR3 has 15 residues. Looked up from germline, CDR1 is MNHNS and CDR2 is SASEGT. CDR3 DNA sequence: TGTGCCAGCAGTGACCACCGGACAGCAGCTCAGCCCCAGCATTTT. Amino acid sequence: CASSDHRTAAQPQHF.

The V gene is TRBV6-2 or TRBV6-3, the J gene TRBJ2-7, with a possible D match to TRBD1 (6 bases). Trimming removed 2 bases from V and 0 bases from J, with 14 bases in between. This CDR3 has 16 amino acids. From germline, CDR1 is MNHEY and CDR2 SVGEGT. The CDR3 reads CASSYIIRDNSYEQYF. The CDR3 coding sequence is TGTGCCAGCAGTTACATTATCCGGGACAACTCCTACGAGCAGTACTTC.

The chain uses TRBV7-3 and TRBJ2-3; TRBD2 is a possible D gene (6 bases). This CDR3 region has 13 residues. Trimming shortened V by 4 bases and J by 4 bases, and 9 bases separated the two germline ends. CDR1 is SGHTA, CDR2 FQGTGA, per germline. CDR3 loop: CASSSRLADTQYF. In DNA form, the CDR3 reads TGTGCCAGCAGCTCCCGACTAGCAGATACGCAGTATTTT.

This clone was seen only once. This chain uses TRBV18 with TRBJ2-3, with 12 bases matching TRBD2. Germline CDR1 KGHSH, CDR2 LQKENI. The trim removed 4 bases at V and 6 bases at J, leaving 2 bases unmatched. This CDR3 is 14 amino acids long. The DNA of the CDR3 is TGTGCCAGCTCACTTGGACTAGCGGGGGATACGCAGTATTTT. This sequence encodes CASSLGLAGDTQYF.

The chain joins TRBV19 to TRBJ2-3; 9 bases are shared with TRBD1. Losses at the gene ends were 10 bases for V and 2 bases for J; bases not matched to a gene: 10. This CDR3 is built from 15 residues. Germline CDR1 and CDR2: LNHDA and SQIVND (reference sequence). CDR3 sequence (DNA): TGTGCCACCACGACAGGGGGTAGCTACACAGATACGCAGTATTTT. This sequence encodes CATTTGGSYTDTQYF.

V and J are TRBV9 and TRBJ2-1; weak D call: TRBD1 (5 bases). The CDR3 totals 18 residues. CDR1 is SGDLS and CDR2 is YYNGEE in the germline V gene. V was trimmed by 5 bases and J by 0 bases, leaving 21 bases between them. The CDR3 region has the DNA TGTGCCAGCAGAAGGGGCCGGTGGAATTTGAGCTCCTACAATGAGCAGTTCTTC. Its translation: CASRRGRWNLSSYNEQFF.